A single sample is the source of the 25 T cell receptor beta chains below, sequenced in a study of blood T cell repertoires in COVID-19. Sequencing was performed with immunoSEQ multiplex PCR; in TCRdb, only in-frame clones are kept and a portion is missing. The sample comprises under 200,000 clones, roughly 80% of which are singletons, and about 4.9% rests with the top ten. The sample was peripheral blood. These receptor sequences come from a woman in her thirties with acute or convalescent COVID-19.

The rearrangement joins TRBV28 to TRBJ1-3; tentatively, D is TRBD1 (5 bases). This CDR3 has 15 residues. V was cut by 5 bases and J by 0 bases, with 11 bases left in between. Germline CDR1 MDHEN, CDR2 SYDVKM. The CDR3 DNA reads as TGTGCCAGCAGTGAAGGAGGGGCCTCTGGAAACACCATATATTTT. Its translation is CASSEGGASGNTIYF.

The chain is built from TRBV4-2 and TRBJ1-1; weak D call: TRBD1 (5 bases). Per germline, CDR1 LGHNA and CDR2 YNFKEQ. CDR3 length: 14 residues. The V end lost 4 bases, the J end lost 5 bases, and 14 bases lay between the germline ends. This chain's CDR3 is CASSLSGGGTEAFF. In nucleotides, the CDR3 is TGTGCCAGCAGCCTCAGTGGGGGAGGGACTGAAGCTTTCTTT.

J is TRBJ1-6 and V is TRBV19; a possible D gene is TRBD1 (6 bases). The CDR3 consists of 16 residues. Germline V gene data show CDR1 as LNHDA and CDR2 as SQIVND (reference sequence). V lost 6 bases and J lost 8, with 20 bases in between. The CDR3 nucleotides read TGTGCCAGTAGACCAACGAACAGGGCCCTTGATTCACCCCTCCACTTT. Its translation is CASRPTNRALDSPLHF.

This chain joins TRBV7-2 and TRBJ1-1; perhaps TRBD1 as D (6 bases). Germline CDR1 SGHTA, CDR2 FQGNSA. The CDR3 is made up of 16 amino acids. The V gene lost 1 base and the J gene lost 3 bases, with 15 bases spanning the gap. The CDR3 loop is CASSLVDSLGYTEAFF. In nucleotides, the CDR3 is TGTGCCAGCAGCTTAGTGGACAGCCTAGGGTACACTGAAGCTTTCTTT.

The chain uses TRBV27 and TRBJ2-2; D unresolved. The length of the CDR3 is 16 residues. In germline, CDR1 is MNHEY, CDR2 SMNVEV (reference sequence). The V end was cut by 5 bases, the J end by 1 base, with 14 bases between. The CDR3 region is CASSPPLGLNTGELFF. CDR3 DNA sequence: TGTGCCAGCAGTCCTCCCTTGGGCCTGAACACCGGGGAGCTGTTTTTT.

The V call is TRBV5-8, the J call TRBJ2-4; 8 nucleotides align to TRBD2. Germline trimming cut 10 bases from V and 16 bases from J; bases unmatched to any gene: 19. The CDR3 has 13 residues. Germline CDR1 and CDR2: SGHTS and YDEGEE. This chain's CDR3 is CASTSRGGPRTYF. In DNA form, the CDR3 reads TGTGCCTCCACCTCCCGGGGGGGGCCGAGGACCTACTTC.

The gene calls are TRBV5-4 and TRBJ2-3, with D perhaps given as TRBD1 or TRBD2 (5 bases each). The CDR3 is 15 amino acids. Germline assignment: CDR1 SGHNT and CDR2 YYREEE (reference sequence). V dropped 4 bases and J dropped 4 bases, with 16 bases sitting between them. The CDR3 is CASSVGVDRSDTQYF. CDR3 DNA: TGTGCCAGCAGCGTGGGGGTTGACAGATCAGATACGCAGTATTTT.

This clone was seen a few times. Different DNA sequences within this sample yield the same CDR3. The rearrangement uses TRBV12-3 or TRBV12-4 and TRBJ1-1; TRBD1 might be the D (6 bases). The V end lost 6 bases, the J end lost 1 base, and 9 bases lay between the germline ends. The CDR3 has 13 amino acids. In nucleotides, the CDR3 is TGTGCCAGCAGCCTGACAGGGAACACTGAAGCTTTCTTT. It is translated as CASSLTGNTEAFF.

The chain is built from TRBV6-5 and TRBJ1-2; 8 bases align to TRBD1. Germline V gene lookup returns CDR1 MNHEY and CDR2 SVGAGI. CDR3 length: 15 residues. The V segment lost 5 bases and the J segment 2 bases; nucleotides outside the gene matches: 7. In nucleotides, the CDR3 is TGTGCCAGCAGTAAATGGGACAGGACGAACTATGGCTACACCTTC. Translation gives CASSKWDRTNYGYTF.

The genes are TRBV19 and TRBJ2-7; 8 positions match TRBD1. Germline lookup yields CDR1 LNHDA and CDR2 SQIVND (reference sequence). This CDR3 region has 14 residues. Unmatched junction bases numbered 2, after V lost 4 bases and J lost 0 bases. This CDR3 reads CASSTGGGSYEQYF. Here the CDR3 DNA reads TGTGCCAGTAGTACAGGGGGCGGCTCCTACGAGCAGTACTTC.

The gene calls are TRBV6-2 or TRBV6-3 and TRBJ1-1; the match to TRBD1 covers 8 bases. Trimming at V came to 3 bases and at J to 4 bases, leaving 7 bases not matched to a gene. This CDR3 is 15 amino acids long. Per the germline V gene, CDR1 is MNHEY and CDR2 is SVGEGT. The CDR3 sequence is CASSYPDRVVTEAFF. The DNA for the CDR3 is TGTGCCAGCAGTTATCCGGACAGGGTAGTCACTGAAGCTTTCTTT.

This clone was seen a few times. No conserved phenylalanine or tryptophan is present at the end of the CDR3, so a read error is the likely explanation. It is unclear where the CDR3 begins or ends on the DNA, so no DNA is shown, and the CDR3 is as TCRdb lists it. The chain carries TRBV5-1 and TRBJ1-1; the table's TRBD1 call for D was not verified on the DNA. The CDR3 has 9 amino acids, counting both end residues. CDR1 and CDR2 (germline): SGHRS, YFSETQ. The CDR3 spells CASSFPGNA.

The V and J genes are TRBV5-1 and TRBJ1-2; 8 positions agree with TRBD1. From germline, CDR1 is SGHRS and CDR2 YFSETQ. V shed 6 bases, J shed 0 bases, and the junction held 7 bases outside the gene matches. The CDR3 has 15 amino acids. DNA for the CDR3: TGCGCCAGCACCACTACAGGGGGTGCTAACTATGGCTACACCTTC. Protein sequence: CASTTTGGANYGYTF.

The chain combines TRBV7-2 with TRBJ2-2, with 8 nucleotides matching TRBD1. Trimming removed 5 bases from V and 5 bases from J; junction bases left unmatched: 10. This CDR3 comprises 16 residues. Germline V gene data show CDR1 as SGHTA and CDR2 as FQGNSA. The CDR3 spells CASSATGELVTGELFF. The DNA of the CDR3 is TGTGCCAGCAGCGCGACAGGGGAGTTAGTTACCGGGGAGCTGTTTTTT.

This chain's CDR3 is CASSYGRGGSYNEQFF. The CDR3 coding sequence is TGTGCCAGCAGTTACGGGCGGGGTGGCTCCTACAATGAGCAGTTCTTC. The chain has TRBV6-6 and TRBJ2-1; D is perhaps TRBD2 (6 bases). The V end was cut by 2 bases, the J end by 0 bases, with 11 bases between. CDR1 and CDR2 from the germline V gene are MNHNY and SVGAGI (reference sequence). The CDR3 consists of 16 residues.

The J gene is TRBJ2-3, the V gene TRBV5-4; D is uncertain. Germline loops: CDR1 SGHNT, CDR2 YYREEE (reference sequence). Trimming cost V 0 bases and J 5 bases, with 4 bases left between them. The CDR3 loop spans 12 amino acids. The CDR3 loop reads CASSLGVDTQYF. Here the CDR3 DNA reads TGTGCCAGCAGCTTGGGCGTAGATACGCAGTATTTT.

The chain recombines TRBV7-2 with TRBJ2-2, with D possibly matching TRBD2 (8 bases). The CDR3 consists of 19 residues. V dropped 4 bases and J dropped 4 bases, with 25 bases sitting between them. Germline CDR1 SGHTA, CDR2 FQGNSA. In DNA form, the CDR3 reads TGTGCCAGCAGCTCCACGGGACTAGGGGGCAAAGGGGGCACCGGGGAGCTGTTTTTT. As protein: CASSSTGLGGKGGTGELFF.

V and J are TRBV5-1 and TRBJ2-7; 8 bases match TRBD1. Losses at the gene ends were 0 bases for V and 5 bases for J; bases not matched to a gene: 7. The germline V gene encodes CDR1 SGHRS and CDR2 YFSETQ. This CDR3 has 15 amino acids. CDR3 sequence reads: CASSLGQGFGNEQYF. Written as DNA, the CDR3 is TGCGCCAGCAGCTTGGGACAGGGGTTTGGGAACGAGCAGTACTTC.

The chain employs TRBV7-2 and TRBJ1-1, with TRBD1 as a possible D gene (5 bases). The CDR3 is 15 residues long. V was pared by 5 bases and J by 4 bases, with 17 bases between. The germline V gene has CDR1 SGHTA and CDR2 FQGNSA. CDR3 protein: CASSLQGGVGTEAFF. The CDR3 DNA reads TGTGCCAGCAGCCTCCAGGGTGGGGTGGGCACTGAAGCTTTCTTT.

The chain recombines TRBV12-3 or TRBV12-4 with TRBJ1-1; 8 positions agree with TRBD1. This CDR3 has 12 residues. V dropped 7 bases and J dropped 5; count of bases not matched to a gene: 3. This CDR3 reads CASTRGRTEAFF. DNA of the CDR3: TGTGCCAGCACCAGGGGGCGAACTGAAGCTTTCTTT.

This chain connects TRBV2 to TRBJ2-7; the match to TRBD1 covers 10 bases. Germline V gives CDR1 SNHLY, CDR2 FYNNEI. V lost 4 bases to trimming and J lost 2 bases; unmatched junction nucleotides: 2. The CDR3 covers 14 residues. CDR3 sequence: CASSGGTGAYEQYF. The CDR3 coding sequence is TGTGCCAGCAGTGGGGGGACAGGGGCCTACGAGCAGTACTTC.

The chain links TRBV3-1 (or the pseudogene TRBV3-2) to TRBJ1-2; TRBD1 might be the D (6 bases). This CDR3 has 16 amino acids. The ends were cut back, 0 bases at V and 1 base at J, with 12 bases in the middle. Germline V gene lookup returns CDR1 LGHDT and CDR2 YNNKEL (reference sequence). CDR3: CASSQDPAGVNYGYTF. In nucleotides, the CDR3 is TGTGCCAGCAGCCAAGATCCGGCAGGGGTTAACTATGGCTACACCTTC.

The gene calls are TRBV7-9 and TRBJ2-7; D is possibly TRBD1 (5 bases). CDR1 and CDR2 (germline): SEHNR, FQNEAQ (reference sequence). V dropped 5 bases and J dropped 3 bases, with 11 bases sitting between them. The CDR3 extends over 13 amino acids. CDR3 bases: TGTGCCAGCAGCGACAGTCTGGGCTACGAGCAGTACTTC. Encoded protein: CASSDSLGYEQYF.

This sequence joins TRBV19 and TRBJ2-1; 7 nucleotides line up with TRBD2. Per the germline V gene, CDR1 is LNHDA and CDR2 is SQIVND (reference sequence). This CDR3 region has 21 residues. V trimming: 1 base; J trimming: 3 bases; junction bases outside the gene matches: 21. CDR3 bases: TGTGCCAGTAGTATAGTACACGGGGGGAGGGTAGGTGATACCTTCTACAATGAGCAGTTCTTC. Its translation: CASSIVHGGRVGDTFYNEQFF.

In DNA form, the CDR3 reads TGTGCCAGCAGTTTGACAGGGATGGCCTATGGCTACACCTTC. Amino acid sequence: CASSLTGMAYGYTF. The chain employs TRBV27 and TRBJ1-2, with 7 nucleotides matching TRBD1. This CDR3 is built from 14 residues. Germline V gives CDR1 MNHEY, CDR2 SMNVEV (reference sequence). Trimming removed 3 bases from V and 4 bases from J; junction bases left unmatched: 5.